This T cell receptor (beta chain) was sequenced during a study of blood T cell repertoires in COVID-19. Background on the study: Spain, Italy and the United States supplied samples that represented acute and convalescent COVID-19. PBMCs, B-cell-depleted T cells, or T cells provided the cDNA or gDNA that made up the material.

Sequencing used immunoSEQ multiplex PCR; TCRdb keeps in-frame clones, though not all of them. Of approximately 110,000 clones listed, 86% are singletons. This CDR3 has 13 residues. Germline values: CDR1 SGHTA, CDR2 FQGNSA. Germline trimming cut 3 bases from V and 14 bases from J; bases unmatched to any gene: 10. This sequence originates from a human donor in a cohort sampled during active COVID-19. This rearrangement joins TRBV7-2 to TRBJ2-1; 7 bases are a match to TRBD2. Sample: peripheral blood. The CDR3 nucleotides read TGTGCCAGCAGCTTGACTATGGAGACTAGCAAGTTCTTC. It yields the protein CASSLTMETSKFF.